One sample yielded the 16 T cell receptor beta chains listed below, sequenced in a study of cytomegalovirus exposure and HLA in healthy donors. PCR used 60 Vbeta primers and 13 Jbeta primers. Data came from immunoSEQ multiplex PCR; TCRdb stores just in-frame clones and leaves some out. The sample consists of fewer than 100,000 clones, around 82% of them appearing once. The sample comprised PBMCs. These receptor sequences come from a woman in her sixties in good health and CMV-seronegative.

The gene calls are TRBV5-6 and TRBJ2-1; D gene unclear. V lost 0 bases to trimming and J lost 0 bases, with 13 bases between them. The CDR3 extends over 17 amino acids. Germline V lookup: CDR1 SGHDT, CDR2 YYEEEE. The CDR3 DNA reads TGTGCCAGCAGCTTGGCTCGACTCGCTCGCTCCTACAATGAGCAGTTCTTC. Amino acids: CASSLARLARSYNEQFF.

This clone occurred once. The gene calls are TRBV29-1 and TRBJ2-7, with D maybe TRBD1 (7 bases). The CDR3 sequence is 12 residues long. The germline gives CDR1 SQVTM, CDR2 ANQGSEA. V gave up 4 bases and J gave up 6 bases, with 13 bases separating them. The CDR3 reads CSVGAGQSEQYF. DNA for the CDR3: TGCAGCGTTGGGGCGGGACAGTCCGAGCAGTACTTC.

V is TRBV5-1 and J is TRBJ2-1; TRBD2 aligns across 8 bases. V shed 3 bases, J shed 0 bases, and the junction held 2 bases outside the gene matches. Germline CDR1 and CDR2: SGHRS and YFSETQ. This CDR3 is built from 15 residues. The CDR3 sequence is CASSWSGSSYNEQFF. In DNA, the CDR3 is TGCGCCAGCAGCTGGAGCGGGAGCTCCTACAATGAGCAGTTCTTC.

The rearrangement uses TRBV11-2 and TRBJ1-5, with no clear D. V dropped 0 bases and J dropped 4 bases, with 4 bases sitting between them. The CDR3 runs 13 residues. The germline CDR1 and CDR2 sequences are SGHAT and FQNNGV. The CDR3 coding sequence is TGTGCCAGCAGCTTAGAGCAGAATCAGCCCCAGCATTTT. Translation gives CASSLEQNQPQHF.

The chain recombines TRBV6-6 with TRBJ2-2; 7 positions match TRBD1. This CDR3 has 15 amino acids. V shed 6 bases and J 3 bases; nucleotides not matched to a gene: 7. Germline values: CDR1 MNHNY, CDR2 SVGAGI (reference sequence). CDR3 nucleotide sequence: TGTGCCAGCAGGCCGACAGGGTTGGACACCGGGGAGCTGTTTTTT. The encoded protein is CASRPTGLDTGELFF.

This clone has a handful of counts. The chain links TRBV27 to TRBJ2-7, with D tentatively TRBD2 (5 bases). Germline-derived CDR1 and CDR2 are MNHEY and SMNVEV (reference sequence). The CDR3 covers 15 residues. V lost 2 bases and J lost 0, with 11 bases in between. DNA for the CDR3: TGTGCCAGCAGTTTACCCACGGGATTCTCCTACGAGCAGTACTTC. Amino acid sequence: CASSLPTGFSYEQYF.

This clone occurred once. In DNA form, the CDR3 reads TGTGCCAGCAGTGCTACGGGAGGGTATAATTCACCCCTCCACTTT. Its translation is CASSATGGYNSPLHF. V usage is TRBV25-1 and J usage is TRBJ1-6; D uncertain. Trimming shortened V by 4 bases and J by 4 bases, and 11 bases separated the two germline ends. The CDR3 extends over 15 amino acids. From germline, CDR1 is MGHDK and CDR2 SYGVNS.

The rearrangement joins TRBV29-1 to TRBJ2-7, with a tentative D call TRBD1 (6 bases). This CDR3 is built from 13 residues. In germline, CDR1 is SQVTM, CDR2 ANQGSEA. Trimming removed 4 bases from V and 3 bases from J, with 13 bases in between. In nucleotides, the CDR3 is TGCAGCGTTGTAACAGGACAGAGCTACGAGCAGTACTTC. Translation gives CSVVTGQSYEQYF.

J is TRBJ2-1 and V is TRBV7-9; 9 bases are shared with TRBD2. This CDR3 contains 17 residues. V was clipped by 5 bases and J by 6 bases; unmatched bases: 14. The germline V gene encodes CDR1 SEHNR and CDR2 FQNEAQ (reference sequence). The CDR3 DNA is TGTGCCAGCAGCCCCCAATCGGCGGGAGGGCCAGTCAATGAGCAGTTCTTC. Translated, it gives CASSPQSAGGPVNEQFF.

The V call is TRBV27, the J call TRBJ2-7, with a tentative D call TRBD2 (6 bases). The germline CDR1 and CDR2 sequences are MNHEY and SMNVEV (reference sequence). V was clipped by 5 bases and J by 4 bases, with 9 bases between them. This CDR3 contains 12 residues. This CDR3 reads CASSPGLYEQYF. CDR3 DNA sequence: TGTGCCAGCAGTCCGGGACTTTACGAGCAGTACTTC.

The chain has TRBV5-1 and TRBJ1-1; D uncertain. Trimming shortened V by 6 bases and J by 6 bases, and 15 bases separated the two germline ends. Germline V gives CDR1 SGHRS, CDR2 YFSETQ. There are 13 residues in the CDR3. The CDR3 protein is CASTPGWDAEAFF. The CDR3 region has the DNA TGCGCCAGCACCCCGGGGTGGGATGCTGAAGCTTTCTTT.

CDR3 residues: CASSWGQGGGYTF. Written as DNA, the CDR3 is TGTGCCAGCAGCTGGGGACAGGGGGGCGGCTACACCTTC. This chain connects TRBV7-9 to TRBJ1-2; TRBD1 matches at 11 bases. Germline values: CDR1 SEHNR, CDR2 FQNEAQ (reference sequence). V gave up 4 bases and J gave up 8 bases; unmatched junction bases: 3. CDR3 length: 13 residues.

V usage is TRBV9 and J usage is TRBJ1-4, with no clear D. Trimming left V 4 bases short and J 5 bases short, with 15 bases between. The CDR3 sequence is 15 residues long. Germline assignment: CDR1 SGDLS and CDR2 YYNGEE. CDR3 nucleotides: TGTGCCAGCAGCTCGGATGGACTTACAAATGAAAAACTGTTTTTT. As protein: CASSSDGLTNEKLFF.

The chain links TRBV7-2 to TRBJ2-2, with 9 nucleotides matching TRBD2. Trimming at V came to 7 bases and at J to 7 bases, leaving 4 bases not matched to a gene. The CDR3 is made up of 13 amino acids. CDR1 SGHTA and CDR2 FQGNSA come from the germline V gene. The CDR3 DNA sequence: TGTGCCAGCAATCTAGCGGGGAGCGGGGAGCTGTTTTTT. Translating it yields CASNLAGSGELFF.

This chain uses TRBV5-5 with TRBJ1-1; 11 bases map to TRBD1. Per germline, CDR1 SGHKS and CDR2 YYEKEE (reference sequence). The length of the CDR3 is 14 residues. The junction had 3 bases not matched to a gene; V was cut back by 4 bases and J by 4 bases. For the CDR3, the DNA is TGTGCCAGCAGCCTCGGGACAGGGGGCACTGAAGCTTTCTTT. Its protein product is CASSLGTGGTEAFF.

The chain carries TRBV6-6 and TRBJ2-1; the D gene is possibly TRBD2 (6 bases). Per germline, CDR1 MNHNY and CDR2 SVGAGI (reference sequence). The CDR3 sequence is 15 residues long. With 7 bases removed from V and 7 bases from J, the gap between germline ends came to 20 bases. CDR3 region: CASTQTRGGTNEQFF. The DNA for the CDR3 is TGTGCCAGCACCCAAACGCGGGGCGGTACAAATGAGCAGTTCTTC.